These 8 T cell receptor beta chains were all obtained from the same sample, sequenced in a study of cytotoxic CD8 clonotypes in ibrutinib-treated CLL. The data were produced by immunoSEQ multiplex PCR, yet TCRdb's version contains in-frame clones alone and is incomplete. The repertoire consists of roughly 51,000 clones, with about half occurring once and the leading ten covering about 31%. This specimen consisted of PBMCs, obtained after 12 months of ibrutinib treatment. Receptors were obtained from a human donor with chronic lymphocytic leukemia.

The chain carries TRBV7-2 and TRBJ2-1, with TRBD2 matching over 10 bases. V shed 4 bases, J shed 11 bases, and the junction held 5 bases outside the gene matches. The germline CDR1 and CDR2 sequences are SGHTA and FQGNSA. This CDR3 is built from 13 residues. CDR3: CASSSAGLAKQFF. DNA of the CDR3: TGTGCCAGCAGCTCGGCGGGACTAGCGAAGCAGTTCTTC.

This clone came up a few times. The V gene is TRBV2, the J gene TRBJ1-5, with D unresolved. CDR3 size: 13 residues. V lost 4 bases to trimming and J lost 8 bases, with 12 bases between them. Per the germline V gene, CDR1 is SNHLY and CDR2 is FYNNEI. In nucleotides, the CDR3 is TGTGCCAGCAGTGGAACAATCGGCGAGCCCCAGCATTTT. It codes for CASSGTIGEPQHF.

The chain combines TRBV9 with TRBJ2-7; D gene ambiguous. CDR3 length equals 12 residues. V was clipped by 4 bases and J by 6 bases, with 11 bases between them. The V gene's germline CDR1 is SGDLS and CDR2 YYNGEE. The CDR3 region is CASSSRLTEQYF. CDR3 DNA: TGTGCCAGCAGCTCCAGACTGACCGAGCAGTACTTC.

The CDR3 loop reads CASSLILRSGELFF. The CDR3 coding sequence is TGTGCCAGCAGCTTAATACTGCGGTCCGGGGAGCTGTTTTTT. V gene TRBV7-9 combines with J gene TRBJ2-2; D unclear. The CDR3 spans 14 residues. Looked up from germline, CDR1 is SEHNR and CDR2 is FQNEAQ (reference sequence). Trimming removed 2 bases from V and 6 bases from J, with 10 bases in between.

The gene calls are TRBV28 and TRBJ2-7; 7 bases align to TRBD1. V shed 4 bases, J shed 4 bases, and the junction held 4 bases outside the gene matches. This CDR3 has 13 amino acids. From germline, CDR1 is MDHEN and CDR2 SYDVKM. Here the CDR3 DNA reads TGTGCCAGCAGTTCACAGGGGTGGTACGAGCAGTACTTC. It translates to CASSSQGWYEQYF.

The chain employs TRBV2 and TRBJ2-5, with 8 bases identical to TRBD1. This CDR3 comprises 16 residues. V shed 2 bases, J shed 9 bases, and the junction held 14 bases outside the gene matches. Germline CDR1 is SNHLY and CDR2 is FYNNEI. The CDR3 loop is CASSEILGDRGTSQYF. DNA of the CDR3: TGTGCCAGCAGTGAAATCTTAGGTGACAGGGGTACGTCCCAGTACTTC. The full variable domain, with the rest looked up from reference TRBV2 and TRBJ2-5, is EPEVTQTPSHQVTQMGQEVILRCVPISNHLYFYWYRQILGQKVEFLVSFYNNEISEKSEIFDDQFSVERPDGSNFTLKIRSTKLEDSAMYFCASSEILGDRGTSQYFGPGTRLLVL.

This rearrangement joins TRBV7-2 to TRBJ1-5; no clear D gene. V lost 5 bases to trimming and J lost 2 bases, with 13 bases between them. Germline CDR1 SGHTA, CDR2 FQGNSA. The CDR3 length is 15 residues. The CDR3 sequence: CASSLRRAGNQPQHF. DNA of the CDR3: TGTGCCAGCAGCCTACGTCGGGCTGGCAATCAGCCCCAGCATTTT.

V is TRBV27 and J is TRBJ2-1, with D tentatively TRBD1 or TRBD2 (5 bases each). Germline CDR1 is MNHEY and CDR2 is SMNVEV (reference sequence). The CDR3 runs 16 residues. Deletions cut 3 bases from V and 7 bases from J, with 19 bases between. The CDR3 DNA is TGTGCCAGCAGTTTCACTCCGGGGACGGGAATTAATGAGCAGTTCTTC. Translating gives CASSFTPGTGINEQFF.